These 21 T cell receptor beta chains were sequenced from one sample in a study of beta chain features in type 1 diabetes. For these TCRs, the target antigens are not known. Investigators reverse transcribed all isolated RNA, so they sequenced expressed TCRB transcripts. Generated by immunoSEQ multiplex PCR, the TCRdb table keeps only in-frame clones and is missing some. Altogether 300,000 to 400,000 clones are present, roughly a tenth being singletons, with the ten largest covering 0.9% to 1.1%. Study-wide results and limits: Among patients with Type 1 diabetes, TCRB CDR3s were moderately but significantly shorter in every one of the four CD4+ subsets.

Sequencing was performed on central memory CD4+ T cells from blood. These receptors originate from a man aged 25 to 40 with type 1 diabetes.

The chain is built from TRBV13 and TRBJ2-2; D possibly matches TRBD1 or TRBD2 (5 bases each). CDR3 size: 15 residues. The germline V gene has CDR1 PRHDT and CDR2 FYEKMQ (reference sequence). Trimming removed 7 bases from V and 3 bases from J, with 15 bases in between. The CDR3 region is CASKRLGVDTGELFF. DNA for the CDR3: TGTGCCAGCAAAAGGTTGGGGGTTGACACCGGGGAGCTGTTTTTT.

This clone was picked up a small number of times. The chain has TRBV6-5 and TRBJ2-6; D remains unclear. The germline V gene encodes CDR1 MNHEY and CDR2 SVGAGI. The CDR3 is 15 amino acids. Deletions cut 2 bases from V and 4 bases from J, with 9 bases between. CDR3 in amino acids: CASSYMGPGANVLTF. In nucleotides, the CDR3 is TGTGCCAGCAGTTACATGGGTCCGGGGGCCAACGTCCTGACTTTC.

Only a few counts were recorded for this clone. The chain recombines TRBV7-2 with TRBJ2-5, with D uncertain. This CDR3 spans 12 amino acids. Trimming took off 5 bases at V and 1 base at J, with 5 bases between the two ends. Looked up from germline, CDR1 is SGHTA and CDR2 is FQGNSA. The CDR3 bases are TGTGCCAGCAGCGGGATCCAAGAGACCCAGTACTTC. It codes for CASSGIQETQYF.

The chain employs TRBV2 and TRBJ1-5; D gene ambiguous. From germline, CDR1 is SNHLY and CDR2 FYNNEI. V was shortened by 6 bases and J by 6 bases, with 9 bases between the two germline ends. There are 12 residues in the CDR3. CDR3 coding DNA: TGTGCCAGCAGCTTAGGCCCTCAGCCCCAGCATTTT. It codes for CASSLGPQPQHF.

This clone was observed a few times. The genes are TRBV7-2 and TRBJ2-1; 7 positions match TRBD1. Germline V CDR1 and CDR2: SGHTA, FQGNSA. After removal of 5 bases from V and 8 bases from J, the junction contained 9 bases not matched to a gene. The CDR3 contains 14 residues. The CDR3 reads CASSPRPQGDEQFF. As DNA, the CDR3 is TGTGCCAGCAGCCCCCGGCCGCAGGGGGATGAGCAGTTCTTC.

The chain joins TRBV18 to TRBJ1-3, with D possibly matching TRBD1 (5 bases). The CDR3 spans 14 residues. The V gene's germline CDR1 is KGHSH and CDR2 LQKENI. Trimming cost V 8 bases and J 0 bases, with 11 bases left between them. The DNA of the CDR3 is TGTGCCAGCGGGGCCGAGGGCTCTGGAAACACCATATATTTT. Translating it yields CASGAEGSGNTIYF. Full variable domain (missing parts from reference TRBV18 and TRBJ1-3): NAGVMQNPRHLVRRRGQEARLRCSPMKGHSHVYWYRQLPEEGLKFMVYLQKENIIDESGMPKERFSAEFPKEGPSILRIQQVVRGDSAAYFCASGAEGSGNTIYFGEGSWLTVV.

This clone was observed a handful of times. This chain links TRBV10-1 with TRBJ2-3, with 10 bases aligning to TRBD1. V dropped 7 bases and J dropped 5; count of bases not matched to a gene: 9. The CDR3 consists of 15 residues. The germline V gene encodes CDR1 WNHNN and CDR2 SYGVQD (reference sequence). The CDR3: CASNSGQGSVDTQYF. The CDR3 bases are TGCGCCAGCAATTCGGGACAGGGGTCTGTAGATACGCAGTATTTT.

This clone was observed a few times. Other DNA sequences from this sample encode an identical CDR3 as well. The chain has TRBV7-2 and TRBJ2-1; no definite D call. V was pared by 5 bases and J by 3 bases, with 5 bases between. Germline V CDR1 and CDR2: SGHTA, FQGNSA. This CDR3 contains 12 residues. The CDR3 DNA follows: TGTGCCAGCAGCCTTAGCTACAATGAGCAGTTCTTC. Translated: CASSLSYNEQFF.

This clone was seen repeatedly, ten times or more. The chain employs TRBV5-1 and TRBJ2-2; D not resolved. The germline V and J ends were trimmed by 6 bases and 3 bases, with 6 bases remaining between them. This CDR3 has 12 residues. CDR1 and CDR2 from the germline V gene are SGHRS and YFSETQ. Here the CDR3 DNA reads TGCGCCAGCAAATTGGACACCGGGGAGCTGTTTTTT. It specifies CASKLDTGELFF. Combining the CDR3 with reference TRBV5-1 and TRBJ2-2 gives the whole variable domain KAGVTQTPRYLIKTRGQQVTLSCSPISGHRSVSWYQQTPGQGLQFLFEYFSETQRNKGNFPGRFSGRQFSNSRSEMNVSTLELGDSALYLCASKLDTGELFFGEGSRLTVL.

There are a few counts of this clone. V usage is TRBV27 and J usage is TRBJ2-7; D possibly corresponds to TRBD1 (6 bases). The CDR3 contains 13 residues. Trimming took 9 bases from V and 2 from J, leaving 14 bases between them. CDR1 and CDR2 from the germline V gene are MNHEY and SMNVEV (reference sequence). CDR3 sequence reads: CARETGLPYEQYF. The DNA of the CDR3 is TGTGCCAGAGAAACAGGGTTACCCTACGAGCAGTACTTC.

This clone occurred a few times. This chain uses TRBV5-1 with TRBJ2-7; D gene unclear. In germline, CDR1 is SGHRS, CDR2 YFSETQ. The CDR3 consists of 11 residues. Deletions cut 2 bases from V and 6 bases from J, with 6 bases between. The CDR3 sequence is CASSFGLEQYF. CDR3 sequence (DNA): TGCGCCAGCAGCTTTGGTCTCGAGCAGTACTTC.

This clone was counted only a few times. This sequence joins TRBV6-6 and TRBJ1-1; 9 nucleotides match TRBD1. J was trimmed by 7 bases and V by 6 bases; bases with no gene match: 3. Germline V gene sequence: CDR1 MNHNY, CDR2 SVGAGI (reference sequence). The CDR3 totals 12 residues. CDR3 nucleotide sequence: TGTGCCAGCAGCCGGGACAGGGATGAAGCTTTCTTT. Translating it yields CASSRDRDEAFF.

In the case of this clone: Other DNA sequences in the sample encode the same CDR3. V and J are TRBV2 and TRBJ1-4, with D possibly matching TRBD1 (5 bases). The V end lost 8 bases, the J end lost 0 bases, and 13 bases lay between the germline ends. Germline loops: CDR1 SNHLY, CDR2 FYNNEI. The CDR3 totals 15 residues. CDR3 sequence reads: CASSRTGATNEKLFF. DNA for the CDR3: TGTGCCAGCTCTCGAACAGGTGCAACTAATGAAAAACTGTTTTTT.

The table lists this clone with many counts. The chain has TRBV7-2 and TRBJ2-3; D remains unclear. The germline V gene encodes CDR1 SGHTA and CDR2 FQGNSA. Trimming removed 2 bases from V and 4 bases from J, with 7 bases in between. This CDR3 comprises 13 residues. CDR3 in DNA: TGTGCCAGCAGCTTACGGCAGGCAGATACGCAGTATTTT. Its protein product is CASSLRQADTQYF.

The rearrangement uses TRBV7-2 and TRBJ1-6, with D tentatively TRBD1 (5 bases). CDR3 length: 13 amino acids. The V gene lost 6 bases and the J gene lost 13 bases, with 16 bases spanning the gap. Germline-derived CDR1 and CDR2 are SGHTA and FQGNSA. This chain's CDR3 is CASSRDRFSPLHF. As DNA, the CDR3 is TGTGCCAGCAGTCGGGACCGATTTTCCCCCCTCCACTTT.

The rearrangement joins TRBV5-6 to TRBJ2-5, with 7 positions matching TRBD2. The V and J ends lost 4 bases and 6 bases, in that order; junction bases with no gene match: 9. CDR3 size: 14 residues. Germline CDR1 SGHDT, CDR2 YYEEEE. The CDR3 region has the DNA TGTGCCAGCAGCCAGAAACTAGCGTCTCAGACCCAGTACTTC. It codes for CASSQKLASQTQYF.

This clone occurred a few times. The chain couples TRBV6-5 to TRBJ1-3; D not resolved. With 6 bases removed from V and 0 bases from J, the gap between germline ends came to 9 bases. Germline V gene sequence: CDR1 MNHEY, CDR2 SVGAGI. The CDR3 sequence is 14 residues long. CDR3 DNA: TGTGCCAGCAGGCCTCAGAGCTCTGGAAACACCATATATTTT. It codes for CASRPQSSGNTIYF.

This clone was observed many times. The sample carries other DNA sequences with the same CDR3. V usage is TRBV18 and J usage is TRBJ2-5; no definite D call. Germline values: CDR1 KGHSH, CDR2 LQKENI. The CDR3 is 11 residues long. Trimming took off 3 bases at V and 3 bases at J, with 2 bases between the two ends. This CDR3 is CASSPEETQYF. In nucleotides, the CDR3 is TGTGCCAGCTCACCTGAAGAGACCCAGTACTTC.

This clone was counted ten times or more. The rearrangement uses TRBV7-2 and TRBJ2-1, with D possibly TRBD1 on 5 matching bases. Looked up from germline, CDR1 is SGHTA and CDR2 is FQGNSA. Trimming pared 2 bases from V and 9 bases from J, leaving 17 bases between. The CDR3 has 15 residues. The CDR3 coding sequence is TGTGCCAGCAGCTTACTCTGGGGCAGCTACGGTGAGCAGTTCTTC. Protein product: CASSLLWGSYGEQFF.

J is TRBJ2-2 and V is TRBV5-1, with D maybe TRBD2 (7 bases). V lost 0 bases and J lost 4, with 13 bases in between. The CDR3 is made up of 16 amino acids. Germline CDR1 reads SGHRS; CDR2 reads YFSETQ. Here the CDR3 DNA reads TGCGCCAGCAGCTTGGAGCGCGGGGGCCTCACCGGGGAGCTGTTTTTT. The encoded protein is CASSLERGGLTGELFF. Variable domain in full (rest from reference TRBV5-1 and TRBJ2-2): KAGVTQTPRYLIKTRGQQVTLSCSPISGHRSVSWYQQTPGQGLQFLFEYFSETQRNKGNFPGRFSGRQFSNSRSEMNVSTLELGDSALYLCASSLERGGLTGELFFGEGSRLTVL.

This chain connects TRBV4-3 to TRBJ2-7; D is possibly TRBD2 (5 bases). The ends were cut back, 0 bases at V and 2 bases at J, with 14 bases in the middle. In germline, CDR1 is LGHNA, CDR2 YSLEER. The CDR3 has 16 residues. The CDR3 reads CASSQESGSAAYEQYF. CDR3 sequence (DNA): TGCGCCAGCAGCCAAGAGTCGGGGAGTGCTGCCTACGAGCAGTACTTC.